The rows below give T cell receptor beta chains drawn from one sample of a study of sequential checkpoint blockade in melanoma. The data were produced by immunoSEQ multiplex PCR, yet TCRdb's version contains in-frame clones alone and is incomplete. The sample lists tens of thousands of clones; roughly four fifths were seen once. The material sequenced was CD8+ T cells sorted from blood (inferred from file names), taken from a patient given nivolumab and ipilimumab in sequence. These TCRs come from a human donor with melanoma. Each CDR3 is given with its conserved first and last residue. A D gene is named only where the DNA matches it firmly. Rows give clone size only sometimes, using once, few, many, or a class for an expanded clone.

CDR3nt: TGTGCCAGCAGACCCGGGATCTACTACGAGCAGTACTTC; CDR3aa: CASRPGIYYEQYF; v_gene: TRBV27; j_gene: TRBJ2-7; abundance: NA; len: 13; d_gene: NA
CDR3nt: TGTGCCAGCAGTGAGCGGGGGGGCTACAATGAGCAGTTCTTC; CDR3aa: CASSERGGYNEQFF; v_gene: TRBV6-4; j_gene: TRBJ2-1; abundance: medium-sized; len: 14; d_gene: TRBD2
CDR3nt: TGTGCCAGCAGCAATCGAGGGCTGGGTGAAAAACTGTTTTTT; CDR3aa: CASSNRGLGEKLFF; v_gene: TRBV21-1; j_gene: TRBJ1-4; abundance: few; len: 14; d_gene: NA
CDR3nt: TGTGCCAGCGGAACAGGGATGTCACCCCTCCACTTT; CDR3aa: CASGTGMSPLHF; v_gene: TRBV27; j_gene: TRBJ1-6; abundance: NA; len: 12; d_gene: NA
CDR3nt: TGTGCCAGCAGGAGCAGGTCGGACTCCTACGAGCAGTACTTC; CDR3aa: CASRSRSDSYEQYF; v_gene: TRBV28; j_gene: TRBJ2-7; abundance: NA; len: 14; d_gene: NA
CDR3nt: TGTGCCAGCAGTTTAGCGGGGGCGGGGGATACGCAGTATTTT; CDR3aa: CASSLAGAGDTQYF; v_gene: TRBV27; j_gene: TRBJ2-3; abundance: NA; len: 14; d_gene: NA
CDR3nt: TGTGCCAGCAGCCCACAGGGGGACTACGAGCAGTACTTC; CDR3aa: CASSPQGDYEQYF; v_gene: TRBV5-4; j_gene: TRBJ2-7; abundance: NA; len: 13; d_gene: TRBD1
CDR3nt: TGTGCCAGCACCGGGACAGGGGACACCGGGGAGCTGTTTTTT; CDR3aa: CASTGTGDTGELFF; v_gene: TRBV6-4; j_gene: TRBJ2-2; abundance: NA; len: 14; d_gene: TRBD1
CDR3nt: TGTGCCAGCAGCTTGACTAGCGGGAGTAATTCCGATGAGCAGTTCTTC; CDR3aa: CASSLTSGSNSDEQFF; v_gene: TRBV7-9; j_gene: TRBJ2-1; abundance: NA; len: 16; d_gene: TRBD2
CDR3nt: TGTGCCAGCAGCTTAGCTGCGGGGGTGACTGAAGCTTTCTTT; CDR3aa: CASSLAAGVTEAFF; v_gene: TRBV7-9; j_gene: TRBJ1-1; abundance: NA; len: 14; d_gene: NA
CDR3nt: TGTGCCAGCAGTCGAAGCCTAAGCTCCTACGAGCAGTACTTC; CDR3aa: CASSRSLSSYEQYF; v_gene: TRBV28; j_gene: TRBJ2-7; abundance: NA; len: 14; d_gene: NA
CDR3nt: TGTGCCAGCAGCCTCCGGTTGGGTAGCGGGGGCCCCAATGAGCAGTTCTTC; CDR3aa: CASSLRLGSGGPNEQFF; v_gene: TRBV11-3; j_gene: TRBJ2-1; abundance: NA; len: 17; d_gene: TRBD2
CDR3nt: TGCGCCAGCAGTGAGCTGCAGGGGGCTGAAGCTTTCTTT; CDR3aa: CASSELQGAEAFF; v_gene: TRBV10-2; j_gene: TRBJ1-1; abundance: NA; len: 13; d_gene: TRBD1
CDR3nt: TGTGCCAGCAGCAACGACAGGGCCTACGAGCAGTACTTC; CDR3aa: CASSNDRAYEQYF; v_gene: TRBV6-5; j_gene: TRBJ2-7; abundance: once; len: 13; d_gene: TRBD1